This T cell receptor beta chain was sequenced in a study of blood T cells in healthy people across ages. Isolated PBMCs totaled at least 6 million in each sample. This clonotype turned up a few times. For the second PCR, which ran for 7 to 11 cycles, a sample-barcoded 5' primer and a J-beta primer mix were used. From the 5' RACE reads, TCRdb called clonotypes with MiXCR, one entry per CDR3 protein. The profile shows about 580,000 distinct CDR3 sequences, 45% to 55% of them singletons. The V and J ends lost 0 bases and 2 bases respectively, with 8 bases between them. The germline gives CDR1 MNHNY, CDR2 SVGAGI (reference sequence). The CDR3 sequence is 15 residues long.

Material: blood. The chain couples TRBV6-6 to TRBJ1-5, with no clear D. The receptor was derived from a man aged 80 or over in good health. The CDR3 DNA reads TGTGCCAGCAGTTACTCGGGGATGCGCAATCAGCCCCAGCATTTT. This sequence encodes CASSYSGMRNQPQHF.